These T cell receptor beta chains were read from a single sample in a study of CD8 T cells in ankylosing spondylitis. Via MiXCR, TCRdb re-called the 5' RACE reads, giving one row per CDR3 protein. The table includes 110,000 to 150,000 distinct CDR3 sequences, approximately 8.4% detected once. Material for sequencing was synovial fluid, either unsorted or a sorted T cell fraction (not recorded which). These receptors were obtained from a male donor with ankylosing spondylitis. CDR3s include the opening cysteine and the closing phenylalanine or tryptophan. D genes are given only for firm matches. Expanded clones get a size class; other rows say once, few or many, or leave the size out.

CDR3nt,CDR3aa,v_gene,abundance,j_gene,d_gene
TGCGCCAGCAGCCGACACAGAGGGTCGGGGGTTGGCGAGCAGTACTTC,CASSRHRGSGVGEQYF,TRBV4-3,few,TRBJ2-7,.
TGTGCCAGCTCACCAGGGACAGAAGAGACCCAGTACTTC,CASSPGTEETQYF,TRBV18,many,TRBJ2-5,TRBD1
TGTGCCAGTAGGAAGTCCATGTCTCAGCCCCAGCATTTT,CASRKSMSQPQHF,TRBV19,.,TRBJ1-5,.
TGTGCCAGCAGTTCTGGGGTTTCTAACTATGGCTACACCTTC,CASSSGVSNYGYTF,TRBV28,many,TRBJ1-2,.
TGTGCCAGCAGCTCCTGGGGGAACACTGAAGCTTTCTTT,CASSSWGNTEAFF,TRBV11-1,few,TRBJ1-1,.
TGTGCCAGCAGCTTGGGACTAGCGGGCCTCTACGAGCAGTACTTC,CASSLGLAGLYEQYF,TRBV11-1,.,TRBJ2-7,TRBD2
TGTGCCAGCAGTCGCAACAGTGTGAACACTGAAGCTTTCTTT,CASSRNSVNTEAFF,TRBV6-1,many,TRBJ1-1,.
TGTGCCAGCAGTGAGGACAGGGCGGGTGAGCAGTTCTTC,CASSEDRAGEQFF,TRBV27,.,TRBJ2-1,TRBD1
TGCGCCAGCACACCGGGTGATTGGGGCTCCTATGGCTACACCTTC,CASTPGDWGSYGYTF,TRBV5-1,.,TRBJ1-2,.
TGCGCCAGCAGCCAAGATAGCCAGGGTGCCAACACCATATATTTT,CASSQDSQGANTIYF,TRBV4-3,few,TRBJ1-3,.
TGTGCCAGCAGCTGGACTAGCGGGAACATCGGGGAGCTGTTTTTT,CASSWTSGNIGELFF,TRBV7-9,many,TRBJ2-2,TRBD2
TGCGCCAGCAGCCAAGGAAGCAGGGATTATGGCTACACCTTC,CASSQGSRDYGYTF,TRBV4-1,few,TRBJ1-2,.
TGTGCCGCTGGGCATGGCTACACCTTC,CAAGHGYTF,TRBV28,many,TRBJ1-2,.
TGTGCCAGCAGACGACAGGCCACTGAAGCTTTCTTT,CASRRQATEAFF,TRBV6-6,.,TRBJ1-1,.
TGTGCCAGCAGCTTGCGGGGCGGAGGGAGAAGCACAGATACGCAGTATTTT,CASSLRGGGRSTDTQYF,TRBV7-2,.,TRBJ2-3,.
TGCAGTGCTAGCCCTTGGGACAGGGGGCGGACTGAAGCTTTCTTT,CSASPWDRGRTEAFF,TRBV20-1,many,TRBJ1-1,TRBD1
TGCAGTGCTAGAGATTGGAAGGGGGCGAACACTGAAGCTTTCTTT,CSARDWKGANTEAFF,TRBV20-1,many,TRBJ1-1,TRBD1
TGTGCCACCAGTGGGTCCGGGGAGCTGTTTTTT,CATSGSGELFF,TRBV24-1,.,TRBJ2-2,.
TGCAGTGCTAGTGGGGGCGGAGACGGTACAGATACGCAGTATTTT,CSASGGGDGTDTQYF,TRBV20-1,.,TRBJ2-3,.
TGCAGTGCTAGAGATAGGAGACTAGCGAACACCGGGGAGCTGTTTTTT,CSARDRRLANTGELFF,TRBV20-1,few,TRBJ2-2,.
TGTGCCAGCAGCTTAAACCCGCCTGAGACCTACGAGCAGTACTTC,CASSLNPPETYEQYF,TRBV11-2,.,TRBJ2-7,.
TGTGCCAGCAGGAGGGGACAGGAGGGCGACGAGCAGTACTTC,CASRRGQEGDEQYF,TRBV7-2,many,TRBJ2-7,TRBD1
TGTGCCTTCAGTATGAGAGCACTGACTAGCGGATCGACCGGGGAGCTGTTTTTT,CAFSMRALTSGSTGELFF,TRBV2,few,TRBJ2-2,TRBD2
TGTGCCAGCAGTTTCGGGACAGACACTTTGAGCTACACCTTC,CASSFGTDTLSYTF,TRBV12-3/TRBV12-4,.,TRBJ1-2,TRBD1
TGTGCCAGCAGCCTCACAGGGGTAGTGTACGAGCAGTACTTC,CASSLTGVVYEQYF,TRBV3-1,.,TRBJ2-7,TRBD1
TGCGCCAGCAGCCTCGACGGCGGGGTCGGCAATCAGCCCCAGCATTTT,CASSLDGGVGNQPQHF,TRBV4-3,.,TRBJ1-5,.
TGCGCCAGCAGCTCTCAGGGTACGGGGAATTCACCCCTCCACTTT,CASSSQGTGNSPLHF,TRBV5-1,many,TRBJ1-6,.
TGTGCCAGCAGCTTTGGTCTCCGCGGGGGGGCAGGTGAGCAGTTCTTC,CASSFGLRGGAGEQFF,TRBV7-2,many,TRBJ2-1,TRBD2
TGTGCCAGCTCCCCGGACAGGGAAGCTTTCTTT,CASSPDREAFF,TRBV18,once,TRBJ1-1,TRBD1
TGTGCCAGCTCACCCGGGATAGCGGGAACCTACGAGCAGTACTTC,CASSPGIAGTYEQYF,TRBV18,.,TRBJ2-7,TRBD2
TGTGCCAGCAGCTCCCGCGGACCGAGGTACAATGAGCAGTTCTTC,CASSSRGPRYNEQFF,TRBV7-8,.,TRBJ2-1,.
TGTGCCAGCAGCCCACGAGACAGTCCCTATGGCTACACCTTC,CASSPRDSPYGYTF,TRBV7-9,many,TRBJ1-2,.
TGTGCCAGCAGCTCAGGACTGGTGAACACTGAAGCTTTCTTT,CASSSGLVNTEAFF,TRBV7-2,once,TRBJ1-1,.
TGCAGTGGGGAGGGGGAGGGCCAGCCCCAGCATTTT,CSGEGEGQPQHF,TRBV20-1,.,TRBJ1-5,.
TGCAGTGGGGGACAGTTCTACGAGCAGTACTTC,CSGGQFYEQYF,TRBV20-1,.,TRBJ2-7,TRBD1
TGCAGTGGAGACGGCCACGAAGTAGCTTTCTTT,CSGDGHEVAFF,TRBV20-1,.,TRBJ1-1,.
TGTGCCAGCAGCTTATTTCAGGGGCTCGAGCAGTACTTC,CASSLFQGLEQYF,TRBV7-9,.,TRBJ2-7,.
TGTGCCAGCAGCCGGGACTCAGATACGCAGTATTTT,CASSRDSDTQYF,TRBV12-3/TRBV12-4,many,TRBJ2-3,.
TGTGCCAGCAGTTTCCGGGGACAGGGGGTGAATTCCGAGCAGTACTTC,CASSFRGQGVNSEQYF,TRBV28,many,TRBJ2-7,TRBD1
TGTGCCTGGAGTGAGGGGCCTCTCCAGTACTTC,CAWSEGPLQYF,TRBV30,few,TRBJ2-5,.
TGTGCCAGCAGCTTCACGGGGGGGCCCTACAATGAGCAGTTCTTC,CASSFTGGPYNEQFF,TRBV7-3,.,TRBJ2-1,TRBD2
TGTGCCAGCATCCTCACAGGGGTGGGTGGCTACACCTTC,CASILTGVGGYTF,TRBV7-2,.,TRBJ1-2,TRBD1
TGTGCCAGCAGTTACTCGCCCTCGGGGGACAGGGGTTTGGACACTGAAGCTTTCTTT,CASSYSPSGDRGLDTEAFF,TRBV6-5,few,TRBJ1-1,TRBD1
TGTGCCAGCAGTTACTCGCAACTAGCGGGACGTACAGATACGCAGTATTTT,CASSYSQLAGRTDTQYF,TRBV6-5,many,TRBJ2-3,TRBD2
TGTGCCAGCTCACCATCGAGCATGCGAGAGTTCTATGGCTACACCTTC,CASSPSSMREFYGYTF,TRBV18,many,TRBJ1-2,.
TGTGCCACCAGTGATTGGGTGGGTGAAGCTTTCTTT,CATSDWVGEAFF,TRBV24-1,.,TRBJ1-1,.
TGTGCCAGCCGTTACTCCTACAATGAGCAGTTCTTC,CASRYSYNEQFF,TRBV6-1,.,TRBJ2-1,.
TGTGCCAGCAGCTTTGGCAGGGATCAGCCCCAGCATTTT,CASSFGRDQPQHF,TRBV5-4,once,TRBJ1-5,.
TGTGCCAGCAGTATCGGGACTAGCCTACAAGAGACCCAGTACTTC,CASSIGTSLQETQYF,TRBV7-2,many,TRBJ2-5,TRBD2
TGCAGTGCTAGCGATATACGCACCTACAATGAGCAGTTCTTC,CSASDIRTYNEQFF,TRBV20-1,many,TRBJ2-1,.
TGTGCCAGCAGGTTTGGGGCTGATCAGCCCCAGCATTTT,CASRFGADQPQHF,TRBV7-9,few,TRBJ1-5,.